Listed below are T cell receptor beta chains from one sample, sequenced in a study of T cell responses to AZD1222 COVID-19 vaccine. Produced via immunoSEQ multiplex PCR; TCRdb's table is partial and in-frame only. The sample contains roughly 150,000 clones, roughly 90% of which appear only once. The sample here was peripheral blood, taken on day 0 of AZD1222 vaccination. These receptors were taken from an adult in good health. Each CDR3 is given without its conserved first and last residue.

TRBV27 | ASSRDTHTEAF
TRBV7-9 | ASSARLVGGSTDTQY
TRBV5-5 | ASSLEQRTEAF
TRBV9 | ASSVEDGSPSYYEQY
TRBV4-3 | ASSQGAAISYNEQF
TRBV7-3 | ASSLTSAERYGYT
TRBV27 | ASSFSRGHRTQY
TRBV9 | ASSVQGSPNTEAF
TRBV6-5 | ATAFRGQVNLEQF
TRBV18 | ASSPEGGSEAF
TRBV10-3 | AIGRPRKNTEAF
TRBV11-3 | ASSSEETSDTQY
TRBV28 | ASSSIAGGSYNEQF
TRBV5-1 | ASSEWREANVLT
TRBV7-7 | ASSFGLGGPNEQF
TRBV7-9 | ASHRDTDLEQY
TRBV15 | ATSRAPFDSPLH
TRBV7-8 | ASSRGQTYEQY
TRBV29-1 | SVVGDFGVFNEQF
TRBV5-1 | ASSLEGGSQPQH
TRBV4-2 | ASSQEIETKETQY